Below are 23 T cell receptor beta chains sequenced from a single sample in a study of post-analysis software for immune sequencing data. Every TCR beta cDNA library bore unique molecular identifiers. TCRdb itself ran the PCR reads through MiXCR, one entry per CDR3 protein. In the table there are roughly 730,000 distinct CDR3 sequences, just under 30% of which are singletons. Study conclusions and caveats: When patients were compared with controls, four or five TRBV segments were more frequent, TRBV5-6, TRBV5-1 and TRBV20-1 among them.

Antigens for these TCRs are unknown. The source material was blood. The receptors were gathered from a girl aged 10-17 years with multiple sclerosis.

This clonotype has at least ten counts. V usage is TRBV11-2 and J usage is TRBJ2-1; D gene ambiguous. This CDR3 spans 10 amino acids. V shed 5 bases and J shed 5 bases, with 1 base lying between them. Germline-derived CDR1 and CDR2 are SGHAT and FQNNGV. The CDR3 loop reads CASSHNEQFF. In nucleotides, the CDR3 is TGTGCCAGCAGCCACAATGAGCAGTTCTTC.

This chain joins TRBV20-1 and TRBJ2-6; no clear D gene. CDR3 length: 14 amino acids. With 2 bases removed from V and 0 bases from J, the gap between germline ends came to 5 bases. Germline V gene data show CDR1 as DFQATT and CDR2 as SNEGSKA (reference sequence). The CDR3 reads CSARIDSGANVLTF. The CDR3 bases are TGCAGTGCTAGAATCGACTCTGGGGCCAACGTCCTGACTTTC.

A few counts support this clonotype. V gene TRBV27 combines with J gene TRBJ2-7, with 7 nucleotides matching TRBD2. The CDR3 sequence is 16 residues long. With V trimmed by 2 bases and J by 2 bases, 9 bases remained unmatched. Germline assignment: CDR1 MNHEY and CDR2 SMNVEV (reference sequence). CDR3 region: CASSLIASGGAYEQYF. The CDR3 DNA sequence: TGTGCCAGCAGTTTAATAGCTAGCGGAGGGGCCTACGAGCAGTACTTC.

This clonotype was counted between two and nine times. V gene TRBV29-1 combines with J gene TRBJ1-2; a possible D gene is TRBD1 (5 bases). CDR1 is SQVTM and CDR2 is ANQGSEA in the germline V gene. This CDR3 is 12 amino acids long. Deletions cut 3 bases from V and 8 bases from J, with 13 bases between. The CDR3 loop is CSVDAGILGYTF. In DNA form, the CDR3 reads TGCAGCGTTGATGCAGGGATTTTGGGCTACACCTTC.

As to this clonotype: One base away lies a much larger clone, so this may be a sequencing read error. The chain has TRBV7-2 and TRBJ2-3; possible D gene TRBD1, 6 bases. Germline values: CDR1 SGHTA, CDR2 FQGNSA. This CDR3 is 17 amino acids long. The CDR3 DNA reads TGTGCCAGCAGCCTCCCCGACAGGAAAATAATCACAGTTACGCAGTATTTT. This sequence encodes CASSLPDRKIITVTQYF.

This clonotype was counted between two and nine times. The genes are TRBV15 and TRBJ2-3, with D possibly matching TRBD1 (6 bases). Germline V gives CDR1 LNHNV, CDR2 YYDKDF (reference sequence). The CDR3 runs 14 residues. V was cut by 6 bases and J by 0 bases, with 10 bases left in between. The CDR3, as DNA: TGTGCCACCAGTGCAGGGGCTAGCACAGATACGCAGTATTTT. Its translation is CATSAGASTDTQYF.

The chain is built from TRBV24-1 and TRBJ2-5, with TRBD1 matching 8 bases. The J call may not be correct, given that the DNA end is closer to TRBJ2-7. The CDR3 runs 12 residues. Germline CDR1 is KGHDR and CDR2 is SFDVKD. This chain's CDR3 is CATSRQGYEQYF. The CDR3 nucleotides read TGTGCCACCAGTCGACAGGGGTACGAGCAGTACTTC.

This clonotype was observed a handful of times. The CDR3 is CASTTDSTDTQYF. CDR3 bases: TGTGCCAGCACCACCGATAGCACAGATACGCAGTATTTT. The V call is TRBV28, the J call TRBJ2-3; D gene ambiguous. The CDR3 contains 13 residues. CDR1 and CDR2 (germline): MDHEN, SYDVKM. Trimming took 7 bases from V and 0 from J, leaving 8 bases between them.

A few counts support this clonotype. This chain uses TRBV7-2 with TRBJ2-5, with 9 bases matching TRBD2. The end of the DNA is better explained by TRBJ2-7, so the J call may be wrong. Germline V gene sequence: CDR1 SGHTA, CDR2 FQGNSA. CDR3 length equals 16 residues. DNA for the CDR3: TGTGCCAGCAGCTTAACGGGGGGACTAGCTACGGCCGAGCAGTACTTC. It yields the protein CASSLTGGLATAEQYF.

The V gene is TRBV2, the J gene TRBJ2-3; no clear D. From germline, CDR1 is SNHLY and CDR2 FYNNEI. Trimming left V 6 bases short and J 8 bases short, with 12 bases between. The CDR3 extends over 12 amino acids. CDR3 region: CASSESSSTQYF. CDR3 DNA: TGTGCCAGCAGCGAGTCGTCAAGTACGCAGTATTTT. Full variable domain (missing parts from reference TRBV2 and TRBJ2-3): EPEVTQTPSHQVTQMGQEVILRCVPISNHLYFYWYRQILGQKVEFLVSFYNNEISEKSEIFDDQFSVERPDGSNFTLKIRSTKLEDSAMYFCASSESSSTQYFGPGTRLTVL.

This clonotype was recorded a few times. The V call is TRBV27, the J call TRBJ2-3, with 8 nucleotides matching TRBD2. V lost 5 bases to trimming and J lost 2 bases; unmatched junction nucleotides: 6. There are 15 residues in the CDR3. Per the germline V gene, CDR1 is MNHEY and CDR2 is SMNVEV (reference sequence). For the CDR3, the DNA is TGTGCCAGCAGTCCCCGAGCGGGGGACACAGATACGCAGTATTTT. Its translation is CASSPRAGDTDTQYF.

This chain connects TRBV28 to TRBJ2-5, with 7 positions matching TRBD1. The closer fit of TRBJ2-7 to the DNA end suggests the J call may be wrong. Per the germline V gene, CDR1 is MDHEN and CDR2 is SYDVKM. This CDR3 has 13 amino acids. The CDR3 region has the DNA TGTGCCAGCAGTCCGACAGGGTGGGGCGAGCAGTACTTC. Protein product: CASSPTGWGEQYF.

The rearrangement joins TRBV6-6 to TRBJ1-1, with a tentative D call TRBD1 (6 bases). In germline, CDR1 is MNHNY, CDR2 SVGAGI (reference sequence). V lost 7 bases to trimming and J lost 4 bases, with 13 bases between them. The CDR3 length is 13 residues. The CDR3 is CASIPQGPTEAFF. CDR3 coding DNA: TGTGCCAGCATCCCACAGGGACCCACTGAAGCTTTCTTT.

The V and J genes are TRBV10-3 and TRBJ2-7; D gene ambiguous. V lost 0 bases and J 6 bases, leaving 18 bases between the germline ends. The CDR3 consists of 16 residues. The germline V gene encodes CDR1 ENHRY and CDR2 SYGVKD. CDR3 nucleotide sequence: TGTGCCATCAGTGAGTCGACTCGCAGGATCATATCCGAGCAGTACTTC. It encodes CAISESTRRIISEQYF.

This clonotype was counted only a few times. The genes are TRBV25-1 and TRBJ1-2; D is perhaps TRBD1 (5 bases). This CDR3 region has 14 residues. V gave up 0 bases and J gave up 5 bases, with 10 bases separating them. The germline V gene has CDR1 MGHDK and CDR2 SYGVNS. The CDR3 loop reads CASSEYGTQYGYTF. The CDR3 nucleotides are TGTGCCAGCAGTGAATATGGGACGCAGTATGGCTACACCTTC.

The chain links TRBV28 to TRBJ2-7, with D possibly being TRBD1 (5 bases). This CDR3 region has 13 residues. Germline V gene sequence: CDR1 MDHEN, CDR2 SYDVKM. V lost 6 bases and J lost 10, with 19 bases in between. CDR3 nucleotides: TGTGCCAGCAGCCAGGGTGGCCAAGAGGCCCAGTACTTC. It specifies CASSQGGQEAQYF.

In this sample, this clonotype turned up a few times. V and J are TRBV29-1 and TRBJ1-2; 7 bases are a match to TRBD1. Trimming took 5 bases from V and 8 from J; bases not matched to a gene: 5. The CDR3 extends over 11 amino acids. The germline CDR1 and CDR2 sequences are SQVTM and ANQGSEA. In DNA form, the CDR3 reads TGCAGCGTTTACAGGGGACACGGCTACACCTTC. Its protein product is CSVYRGHGYTF. The full variable domain, with the rest looked up from reference TRBV29-1 and TRBJ1-2, is SAVISQKPSRDICQRGTSLTIQCQVDSQVTMMFWYRQQPGQSLTLIATANQGSEATYESGFVIDKFPISRPNLTFSTLTVSNMSPEDSSIYLCSVYRGHGYTFGSGTRLTVV.

The J gene is TRBJ1-5, the V gene TRBV6-5; the match to TRBD1 covers 8 bases. This CDR3 has 15 amino acids. V lost 7 bases, J lost 2 bases, and 7 bases stayed unmatched. Germline V lookup: CDR1 MNHEY, CDR2 SVGAGI. CDR3 region: CASIDDRGRNQPQHF. The DNA for the CDR3 is TGTGCCAGCATCGACGACAGGGGACGCAATCAGCCCCAGCATTTT.

This chain connects TRBV5-1 to TRBJ1-1; D not certain. CDR1 is SGHRS, CDR2 YFSETQ, per germline. Trimming shortened V by 4 bases and J by 4 bases, and 17 bases separated the two germline ends. CDR3 length: 15 amino acids. The DNA of the CDR3 is TGCGCCAGCAGCCCTTCGAGGGCGGGAGGCACTGAAGCTTTCTTT. Protein sequence: CASSPSRAGGTEAFF.

This clonotype has more than one count but fewer than ten. The rearrangement uses TRBV7-2 and TRBJ1-1, with 7 bases identical to TRBD1. CDR3 length: 13 residues. The V gene's germline CDR1 is SGHTA and CDR2 FQGNSA. The V and J ends lost 1 base and 7 bases, in that order; junction bases with no gene match: 3. CDR3 protein: CASSLGPGGEAFF. The CDR3 bases are TGTGCCAGCAGCTTAGGGCCAGGGGGTGAAGCTTTCTTT. Complete variable domain (other parts from reference TRBV7-2 and TRBJ1-1): GAGVSQSPSNKVTEKGKDVELRCDPISGHTALYWYRQSLGQGLEFLIYFQGNSAPDKSGLPSDRFSAERTGGSVSTLTIQRTQQEDSAVYLCASSLGPGGEAFFGQGTRLTVV.

The V gene is TRBV7-9, the J gene TRBJ2-5; 10 bases are shared with TRBD1. Germline CDR1 SEHNR, CDR2 FQNEAQ (reference sequence). The junction had 5 bases not matched to a gene; V was cut back by 4 bases and J by 6 bases. CDR3 size: 14 residues. The CDR3 loop is CASSWDRGWKTQYF. Here the CDR3 DNA reads TGTGCCAGCAGCTGGGACAGGGGCTGGAAGACCCAGTACTTC.

This chain uses TRBV4-2 with TRBJ1-6; 7 bases are shared with TRBD1. J lost 1 base, V lost 0 bases, and 6 bases had no gene match. CDR3 length: 18 residues. Germline V lookup: CDR1 LGHNA, CDR2 YNFKEQ. The CDR3 bases are TGTGCCAGCAGCCAAGATTTGGAGGGGGCGTCCTATAATTCACCCCTCCACTTT. Its translation: CASSQDLEGASYNSPLHF.

This chain uses TRBV7-9 with TRBJ1-4; D gene uncertain. The V end was cut by 5 bases, the J end by 7 bases, with 17 bases between. The CDR3 sequence is 15 residues long. Germline loops: CDR1 SEHNR, CDR2 FQNEAQ (reference sequence). The CDR3 bases are TGTGCCAGCAGCCTAGGGTCCCTGCAGGTTGAAAAACTGTTTTTT. Residues: CASSLGSLQVEKLFF.